This record covers a single TCR beta chain. Antigen unknown. The entry originates in a study of human T cells and chemical hapten exposure. Sample time point: patch test 3, about 24 weeks after DPC sensitization. The treatment: therapeutic diphenylcyclopropenone sensitization with weekly scalp DPC. Study outcomes and limitations: Following DPC sensitization, TCRs present above 1 in 1000 frequency showed no change.

The CDR3 sequence is 14 residues long. Germline CDR1 and CDR2: SGHRS and YFSETQ. The V and J ends lost 4 bases and 3 bases respectively, with 14 bases between them. TCRdb redid the calling of the RACE reads with MiXCR, one entry per CDR3 protein. The sample has about 82,000 distinct CDR3 sequences, more than 10% seen once. The receptor comes from a woman between 50 and 59 years old with alopecia areata. Some clones in this sample may be carry-over from other donors' samples. The source material was whole blood, sampled in connection with sensitization to the hapten diphenylcyclopropenone (DPC). The chain has TRBV5-1 and TRBJ2-7; D may match TRBD1 or TRBD2 (5 bases each). DNA for the CDR3: TGCGCCAGCAGCCCGCCCGACAGCGGCTACGAGCAGTACTTC. Its translation: CASSPPDSGYEQYF.